This TCR beta chain emerged from a study of T cells expressing NK-cell markers. This CDR3 contains 15 residues. Germline V lookup: CDR1 MNHNS, CDR2 SASEGT. TCRdb re-called the 5' RACE reads, yielding one record per CDR3 amino acid sequence without DNA. The sample shows 400,000 to 450,000 distinct CDR3 sequences, and 7.3% sits with its ten largest clones. The chain recombines TRBV6-1 with TRBJ2-5; TCRdb gives TRBD1 as the D gene, but with no DNA this cannot be confirmed. This clonotype was obtained from a woman between 18 and 70 years old in good health. Sequenced sample: blood T cells: a sorted CD56 or NKG2C T cell subset, CD4+ or CD8+ T cells, or bulk PBMC T cells (not recorded which). The CDR3 loop is CASSEALGGYETQYF.